Listed below are T cell receptor beta chains from one sample, sequenced in a study of T cells in Graves' hyperthyroidism and ophthalmopathy. TCRdb reprocessed the multiplex PCR reads via MiXCR and lists one record per CDR3 protein. The sample consists of under 800,000 distinct CDR3 sequences, approximately 14% of them appearing once. Specimen: blood. These TCRs come from a woman younger than 35 with Graves' hyperthyroidism. CDR3s include the opening cysteine and the closing phenylalanine or tryptophan. A D gene is named only where the DNA matches it firmly. Only some rows state a clone size, as once, few, many or a class for expanded clones.

D	size	V	J	DNA	CDR3
NA	many	TRBV4-1	TRBJ2-1	TGCGCCAGCAGCCAAGATCATCGGGGCTACAATGAGCAGTTCTTC	CASSQDHRGYNEQFF
NA	many	TRBV10-1	TRBJ2-7	TGCGCCAGCAGTGAGTCTGGTGGTCACGAGCAGTACTTC	CASSESGGHEQYF
NA	many	TRBV20-1	TRBJ2-5	TGCAGTGCTAGAGATAAGGGAGAGACCCAGTACTTC	CSARDKGETQYF
TRBD2	many	TRBV18	TRBJ2-1	TGTGCCAGTTTAGCGGGAGAGGCTTACAATGAGCAGTTCTTC	CASLAGEAYNEQFF
NA	NA	TRBV11-2	TRBJ2-2	TGTGCCAGCAGCTTAATGAGACAAGGGATTAGCCCCTCCGGGGAGCTGTTTTTT	CASSLMRQGISPSGELFF
TRBD2	few	TRBV5-1	TRBJ2-7	TGCGCCAGCAGCCCGGGGGGGACCGGGAGCTACTACGAGCAGTACTTC	CASSPGGTGSYYEQYF
NA	few	TRBV7-3	TRBJ2-7	TGTGCCAGCAGCTTAACGTCTCCGGGCGAGCAGTACTTC	CASSLTSPGEQYF
TRBD2	many	TRBV2	TRBJ2-1	TGTGCCAGCAGTGCGTGGCAAGCGGGAGCCTACAATGAGCAGTTCTTC	CASSAWQAGAYNEQFF
NA	many	TRBV27	TRBJ2-1	TGTGCCAGCAGTTTAATAGGGCAGCCCCGGGTTGGTTACAATGAGCAGTTCTTC	CASSLIGQPRVGYNEQFF
NA	many	TRBV3-1	TRBJ2-3	TGTGCCAGCAGCCAAGATGGCAGATCCACAGATACGCAGTATTTT	CASSQDGRSTDTQYF
NA	NA	TRBV14	TRBJ2-7	TGTGCCAGCAGCCACGACAGAGCCCCCTACGAGCAGTACTTC	CASSHDRAPYEQYF
NA	many	TRBV30	TRBJ2-1	TGTGCCAGTACCGGGGATGAGCAGTTCTTC	CASTGDEQFF
NA	few	TRBV29-1	TRBJ2-1	TGCAGCGTTGGATCCCCGGGGTACAATGAGCAGTTCTTC	CSVGSPGYNEQFF
TRBD2	many	TRBV30	TRBJ2-5	TGTGCCTGGAATCGTGGGAGGGCCGAGGAGACCCAGTACTTC	CAWNRGRAEETQYF
NA	many	TRBV18	TRBJ2-5	TGTGCCAGCTCACCACCGGGAGGATTGGGGACCCAGTACTTC	CASSPPGGLGTQYF
NA	few	TRBV7-8	TRBJ2-5	TGTGCCAGCAGCGCTACAGGGAGGGTAGAGACCCAGTACTTC	CASSATGRVETQYF
TRBD1	few	TRBV7-9	TRBJ1-4	TGTGCCAGCAGCTTACTCCGACAGGGAGGGAGTGAAAAACTGTTTTTT	CASSLLRQGGSEKLFF
NA	many	TRBV20-1	TRBJ2-7	TGCAGTGCTAGAGATCACGATTCCGACTGGGTTCGAGGGAAATACTACGAGCAGTACTTC	CSARDHDSDWVRGKYYEQYF
NA	NA	TRBV2	TRBJ2-3	TGTGCCAGCAGGGGGGAAGGTTATACGCAGTATTTT	CASRGEGYTQYF
TRBD1	many	TRBV11-2	TRBJ2-2	TGTGCCAGCAGGAAACCGGGACAGGGGGCGAAAGCGGGAGGTTCCGGGGAGCTGTTTTTT	CASRKPGQGAKAGGSGELFF
NA	few	TRBV9	TRBJ2-3	TGTGCCAGCAGCGTAGACGGCAGACCCACAGATACGCAGTATTTT	CASSVDGRPTDTQYF
TRBD1	few	TRBV20-1	TRBJ2-1	TGCAGTGCTAGCCCCAGGGACAGGTCATCCTACAATGAGCAGTTCTTC	CSASPRDRSSYNEQFF